This TCR beta chain was captured in a study of Tregs in tolerant kidney transplant recipients (dated by TCRdb to about 2019). About the full investigation: The study used TCRbeta sequencing to identify donor-specific regulatory T cells before combined kidney and bone marrow transplantation, then tracked those cells after transplant. The paper's findings and limits, for the study overall: Expanding Tregs with activated donor B cells appeared to identify the most biologically relevant and donor-specific TCRbeta repertoire. Donor-specific Treg expansion was found to exceed global Treg expansion in tolerant patients, suggesting antigen-driven rather than nonspecific expansion. Because only a small number of patients were included, the study had limitations, and the results will need to be validated in larger populations as well as under other immunosuppression protocols. For some patients the PCR primers changed over time, which made it impossible to compare the samples from those patients at the nucleotide level. Biological reproducibility was not examined directly, but technical replication error appeared to be minimal.

Genomic DNA was extracted from sorted cells with the QIAGEN DNeasy Blood and Tissue Kit for TCRbeta CDR3 sequencing. High-throughput TCRbeta CDR3 sequencing, including PCR amplification with bias correction and internal controls, was performed commercially through immunoSEQ. In the original analysis: Unique productive TCRbeta sequences were defined by CDR3 nucleotide sequence where primers matched, otherwise by CDR3 amino acid sequence with Vbeta and Jbeta genes. As a correction for sorting error, sequences shared between sorted populations at a frequency ratio of 2:1 or less were discarded, and the remaining shared sequences were assigned to the higher population. A sequence was defined as donor-reactive if the sequence was expanded at least 5-fold in CFSE-low cells compared with unstimulated cells and had a frequency of at least 0.01% in CFSE-low cells. Jensen-Shannon divergence calculated on the top 100 TCRbeta sequences ranked by frequency was used to measure repertoire divergence. When a sample had multiple sequencing runs, each run was corrected for sorting error separately and the runs were then pooled. TCRdb obtained this table from immuneACCESS and retained in-frame rearrangements with V and J assigned. These tables miss some clones; where compared with another copy, unresolved V genes account for less than half of the shortfall, and the remainder is unexplained. V and J calls and clone size are those listed in that table; D and trimming were worked out from the DNA. This sample lists tens of thousands of clones; more than 85% were detected once. In total, the top ten clones hold around 1.5% of the sample.

Transplants used related donors with nonmyeloablative bone marrow transplantation; mixed chimerism was transient in the human trials. Thawed PBMCs were FACS-sorted into unstimulated Tregs (CD4+CD25+CD127-), CD4+ non-Tregs (CD4+CD25-), CD4 cells and CD8 cells. The patients were several recipients of combined kidney and bone marrow transplants from the ITN036ST trial, and samples were available only for these trial subjects. Healthy control blood was processed to PBMCs by Ficoll density gradient and cryopreserved, and patient PBMCs were collected before and after transplant. For this clone: The target of this receptor is not known. The input lacks base qualities; no much larger clone sits a single base away.

Spanning cysteine to phenylalanine, the CDR3 consists of 15 amino acids. Just CDR3 DNA is preserved here, 45 bases in frame from base 1. Relative to germline, V is missing 4 bases and J is missing 5 bases, with 5 bases of the junction outside any gene match. Taken from the germline V gene, the CDR1 and CDR2 loops are SGHRS and YFSETQ. Rearrangement joined TRBV5-1 to TRBJ2-1; 11 middle bases align to TRBD2. This clonotype was sampled from a human patient who received a combined kidney and bone marrow transplant. Some T cells may be donor cells from the graft after a transplant. Sequences were derived from CD4+ T cells from blood (PBMCs), sampled 24 months after the transplant. The CDR3: CASSPGLAVNNEQFF. The DNA is TGCGCCAGCAGCCCGGGACTAGCGGTGAACAATGAGCAGTTCTTC.